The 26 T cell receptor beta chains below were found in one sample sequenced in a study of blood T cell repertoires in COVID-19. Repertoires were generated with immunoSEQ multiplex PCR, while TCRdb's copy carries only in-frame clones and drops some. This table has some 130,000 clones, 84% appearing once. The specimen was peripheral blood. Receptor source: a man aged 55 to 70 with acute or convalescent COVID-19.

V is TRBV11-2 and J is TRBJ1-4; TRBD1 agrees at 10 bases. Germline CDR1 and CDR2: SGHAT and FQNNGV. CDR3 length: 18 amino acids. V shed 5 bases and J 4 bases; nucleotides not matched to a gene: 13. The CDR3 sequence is CASSPGQGVSRDNEKLFF. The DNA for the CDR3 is TGTGCCAGCAGCCCTGGACAGGGGGTATCCCGGGATAATGAAAAACTGTTTTTT.

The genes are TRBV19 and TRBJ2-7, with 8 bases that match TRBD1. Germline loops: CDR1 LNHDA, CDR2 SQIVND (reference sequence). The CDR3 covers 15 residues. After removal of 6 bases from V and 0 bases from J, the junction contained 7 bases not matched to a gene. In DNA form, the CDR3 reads TGTGCCAGTAGGGACCGGGACAGGTCCTCCTACGAGCAGTACTTC. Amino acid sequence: CASRDRDRSSYEQYF.

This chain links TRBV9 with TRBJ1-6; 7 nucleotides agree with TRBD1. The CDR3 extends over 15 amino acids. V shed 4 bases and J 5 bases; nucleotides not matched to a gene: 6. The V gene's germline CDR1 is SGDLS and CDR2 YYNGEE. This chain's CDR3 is CASSLGTADNSPLHF. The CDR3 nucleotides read TGTGCCAGCAGCCTCGGGACAGCCGATAATTCACCCCTCCACTTT.

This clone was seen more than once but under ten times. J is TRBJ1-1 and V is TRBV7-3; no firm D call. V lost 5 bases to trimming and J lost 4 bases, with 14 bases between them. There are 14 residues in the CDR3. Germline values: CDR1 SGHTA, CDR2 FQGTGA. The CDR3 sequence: CASSPTMGVTEAFF. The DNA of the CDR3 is TGTGCCAGCAGCCCAACCATGGGAGTCACTGAAGCTTTCTTT.

The CDR3 is CASSGQVDYTF. DNA of the CDR3: TGTGCCAGCAGCGGTCAGGTAGACTACACCTTC. The chain uses TRBV9 and TRBJ1-2; D is unclear. The CDR3 is 11 residues long. Trimming removed 3 bases at V and 10 bases at J, with 10 bases between. CDR1 and CDR2 (germline): SGDLS, YYNGEE.

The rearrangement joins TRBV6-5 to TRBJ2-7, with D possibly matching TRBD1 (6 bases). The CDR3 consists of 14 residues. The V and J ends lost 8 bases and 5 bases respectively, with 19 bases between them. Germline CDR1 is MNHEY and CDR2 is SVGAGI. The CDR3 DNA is TGTGCCAGCCGAAGCCCCGACAGGTTCAACGAGCAGTACTTC. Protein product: CASRSPDRFNEQYF.

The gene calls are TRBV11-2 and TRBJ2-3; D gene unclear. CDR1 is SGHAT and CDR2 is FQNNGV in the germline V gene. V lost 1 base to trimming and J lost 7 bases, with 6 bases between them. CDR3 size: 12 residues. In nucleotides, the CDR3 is TGTGCCAGCAGCTTAGGCGGTTATACGCAGTATTTT. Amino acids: CASSLGGYTQYF.

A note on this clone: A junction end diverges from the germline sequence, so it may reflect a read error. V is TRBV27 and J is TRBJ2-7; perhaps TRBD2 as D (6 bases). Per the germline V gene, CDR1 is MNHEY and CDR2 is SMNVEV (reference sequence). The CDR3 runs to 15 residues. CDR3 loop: CASSLSLETGGEQYF. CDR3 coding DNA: TGTGCCAGCAGTCTATCATTAGAGACCGGGGGCGAGCAGTACTTC.

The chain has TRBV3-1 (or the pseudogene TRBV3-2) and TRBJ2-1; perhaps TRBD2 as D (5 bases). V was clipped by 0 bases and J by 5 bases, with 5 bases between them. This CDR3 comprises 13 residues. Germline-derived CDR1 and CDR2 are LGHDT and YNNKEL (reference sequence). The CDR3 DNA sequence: TGTGCCAGCAGCCAAGAACTAGACAATGAGCAGTTCTTC. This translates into CASSQELDNEQFF.

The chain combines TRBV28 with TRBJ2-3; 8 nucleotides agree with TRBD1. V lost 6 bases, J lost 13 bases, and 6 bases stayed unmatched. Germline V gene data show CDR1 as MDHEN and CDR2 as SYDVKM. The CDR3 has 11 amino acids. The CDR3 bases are TGTGCCAGCAGCCAGGGGGCAGTCAAGTATTTT. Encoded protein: CASSQGAVKYF.

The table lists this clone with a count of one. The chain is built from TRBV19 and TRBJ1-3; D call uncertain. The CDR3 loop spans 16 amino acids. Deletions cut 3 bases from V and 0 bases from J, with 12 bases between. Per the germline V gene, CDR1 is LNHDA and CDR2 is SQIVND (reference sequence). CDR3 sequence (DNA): TGTGCCAGTAGTATGCTTGGGCCTCTCTCTGGAAACACCATATATTTT. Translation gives CASSMLGPLSGNTIYF. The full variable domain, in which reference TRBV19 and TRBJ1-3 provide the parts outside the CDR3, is DGGITQSPKYLFRKEGQNVTLSCEQNLNHDAMYWYRQDPGQGLRLIYYSQIVNDFQKGDIAEGYSVSREKKESFPLTVTSAQKNPTAFYLCASSMLGPLSGNTIYFGEGSWLTVV.

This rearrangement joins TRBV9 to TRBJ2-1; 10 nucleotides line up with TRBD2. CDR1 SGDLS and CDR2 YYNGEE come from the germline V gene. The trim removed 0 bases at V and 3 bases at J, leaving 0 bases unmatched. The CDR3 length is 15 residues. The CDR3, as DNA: TGTGCCAGCAGCGTAGAGCGGGGGGGCTACAATGAGCAGTTCTTC. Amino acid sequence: CASSVERGGYNEQFF.

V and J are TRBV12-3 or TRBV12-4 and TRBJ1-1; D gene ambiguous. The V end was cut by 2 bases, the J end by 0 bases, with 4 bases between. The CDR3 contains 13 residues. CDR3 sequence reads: CASSLQMNTEAFF. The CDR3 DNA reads TGTGCCAGCAGTTTACAGATGAACACTGAAGCTTTCTTT.

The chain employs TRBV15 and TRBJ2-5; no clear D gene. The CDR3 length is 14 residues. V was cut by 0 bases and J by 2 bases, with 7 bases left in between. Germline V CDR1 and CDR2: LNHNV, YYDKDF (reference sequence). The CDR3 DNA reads TGTGCCACCAGCAGAGATCTTACTCAAGAGACCCAGTACTTC. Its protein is CATSRDLTQETQYF.

The DNA for the CDR3 is TGCGCCAGCAGCTCCTTGCGCGGGAGTCCGGGGGAGACCCAGTACTTC. Its translation is CASSSLRGSPGETQYF. The gene calls are TRBV5-1 and TRBJ2-5; 7 bases are shared with TRBD2. Germline V lookup: CDR1 SGHRS, CDR2 YFSETQ. J lost 5 bases, V lost 3 bases, and 13 bases had no gene match. CDR3 length equals 16 residues.

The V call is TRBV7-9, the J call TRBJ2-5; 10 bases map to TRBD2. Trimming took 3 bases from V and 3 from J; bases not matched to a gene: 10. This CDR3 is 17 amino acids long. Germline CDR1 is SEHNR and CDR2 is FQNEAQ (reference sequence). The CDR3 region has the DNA TGTGCCAGCAGCTTCCCCGCCGGGACTAGCGAAGAAGAGACCCAGTACTTC. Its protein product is CASSFPAGTSEEETQYF.

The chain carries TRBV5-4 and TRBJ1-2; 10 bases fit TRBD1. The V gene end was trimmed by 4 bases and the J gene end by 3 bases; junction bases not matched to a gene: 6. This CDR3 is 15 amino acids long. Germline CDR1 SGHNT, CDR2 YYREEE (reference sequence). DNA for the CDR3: TGTGCCAGCAGCCCGACAGGGGGCACTGACTATGGCTACACCTTC. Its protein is CASSPTGGTDYGYTF.

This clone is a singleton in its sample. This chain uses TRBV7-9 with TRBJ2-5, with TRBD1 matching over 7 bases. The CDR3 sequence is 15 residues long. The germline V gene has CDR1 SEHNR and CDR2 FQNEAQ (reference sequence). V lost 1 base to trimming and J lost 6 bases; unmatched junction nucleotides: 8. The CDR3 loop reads CASSLGSTGKQTQYF. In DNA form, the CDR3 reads TGTGCCAGCAGCTTAGGTTCGACAGGGAAGCAGACCCAGTACTTC.

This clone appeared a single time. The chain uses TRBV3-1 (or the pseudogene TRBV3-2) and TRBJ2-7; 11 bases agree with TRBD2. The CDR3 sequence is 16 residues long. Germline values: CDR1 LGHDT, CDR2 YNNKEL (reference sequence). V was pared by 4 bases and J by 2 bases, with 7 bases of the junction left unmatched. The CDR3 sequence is CASSRLLAGGPYEQYF. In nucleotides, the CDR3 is TGTGCCAGCAGCCGACTGCTAGCGGGAGGACCCTACGAGCAGTACTTC.

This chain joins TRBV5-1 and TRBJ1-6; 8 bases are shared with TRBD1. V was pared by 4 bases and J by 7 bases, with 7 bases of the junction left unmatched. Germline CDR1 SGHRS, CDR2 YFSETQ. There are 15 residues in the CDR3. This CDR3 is CASSTDRGWNSPLHF. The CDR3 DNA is TGCGCCAGCAGCACCGACAGGGGATGGAATTCACCCCTCCACTTT. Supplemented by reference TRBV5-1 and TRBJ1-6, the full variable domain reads KAGVTQTPRYLIKTRGQQVTLSCSPISGHRSVSWYQQTPGQGLQFLFEYFSETQRNKGNFPGRFSGRQFSNSRSEMNVSTLELGDSALYLCASSTDRGWNSPLHFGNGTRLTVT.

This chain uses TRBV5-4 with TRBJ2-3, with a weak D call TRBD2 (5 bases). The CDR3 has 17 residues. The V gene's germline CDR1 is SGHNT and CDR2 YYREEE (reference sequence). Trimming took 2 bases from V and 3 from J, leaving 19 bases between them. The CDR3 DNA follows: TGTGCCAGCAGCTTTGGTCCGGGCGTACCGGGGACAGATACGCAGTATTTT. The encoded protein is CASSFGPGVPGTDTQYF.

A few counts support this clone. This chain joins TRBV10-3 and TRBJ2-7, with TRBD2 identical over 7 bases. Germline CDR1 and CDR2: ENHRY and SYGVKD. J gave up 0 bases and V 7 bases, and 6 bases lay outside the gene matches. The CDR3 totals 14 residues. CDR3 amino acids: CAITDLADSYEQYF. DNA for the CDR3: TGTGCCATCACCGACCTAGCGGACTCCTACGAGCAGTACTTC.

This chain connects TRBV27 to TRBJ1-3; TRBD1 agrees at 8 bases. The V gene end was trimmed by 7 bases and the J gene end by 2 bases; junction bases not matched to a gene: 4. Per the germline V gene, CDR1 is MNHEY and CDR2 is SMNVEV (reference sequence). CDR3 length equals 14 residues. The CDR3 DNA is TGTGCCAGCATTCCAGGGGGCGCTGGAAACACCATATATTTT. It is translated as CASIPGGAGNTIYF.

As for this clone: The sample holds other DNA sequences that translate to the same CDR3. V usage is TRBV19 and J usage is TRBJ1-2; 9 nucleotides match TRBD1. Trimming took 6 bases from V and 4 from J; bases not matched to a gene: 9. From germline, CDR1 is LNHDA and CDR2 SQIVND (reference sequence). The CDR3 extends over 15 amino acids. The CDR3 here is CASSISGQGSYGYTF. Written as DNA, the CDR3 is TGTGCCAGTAGCATATCCGGACAGGGGAGCTATGGCTACACCTTC.

The CDR3, as DNA: TGTGCCACCAGCAGAGATGGACAGGGGGCTGTCTACACCATATATTTT. Its protein is CATSRDGQGAVYTIYF. V gene TRBV15 combines with J gene TRBJ1-3, with TRBD1 identical over 11 bases. V lost 0 bases and J lost 8; bases outside the gene matches: 6. From germline, CDR1 is LNHNV and CDR2 YYDKDF (reference sequence). The CDR3 length is 16 residues.

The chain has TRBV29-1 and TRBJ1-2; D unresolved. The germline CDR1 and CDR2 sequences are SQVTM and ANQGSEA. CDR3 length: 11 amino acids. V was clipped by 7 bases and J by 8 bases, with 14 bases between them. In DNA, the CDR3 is TGCAGCGCCGGGGAGACGGGAGGCTACACCTTC. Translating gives CSAGETGGYTF.